This TCR beta chain was found in a study of early T cells in non-severe SARS-CoV-2 infection. About the research overall: Sequencing of bulk RNA from unsorted whole blood was done, without chain pairing. The study's findings and limits: VDJdb-based matching was biased toward anti-spike CD8 responses and missed private and CD4 specificities.

This clonotype was seen a handful of times. Its antigen is undetermined. This CDR3 is built from 13 residues. Looked up from germline, CDR1 is MNHEY and CDR2 is SVGAGI. The V end was cut by 5 bases, the J end by 8 bases, with 12 bases between. Separate cDNA molecules each had unique molecular identifiers attached to them. TCRdb fed the 5' RACE reads into MiXCR, producing one record per CDR3 protein. The table lists around 94,000 distinct CDR3 sequences, 13% of them singletons. The rearrangement uses TRBV6-5 and TRBJ1-4; possible D gene TRBD1, 5 bases. Sequencing used whole blood. The sequence derives from an adult who was a healthcare worker with PCR-confirmed SARS-CoV-2 infection or an uninfected control (not recorded which). CDR3: CASSPGGVEKLFF. In nucleotides, the CDR3 is TGTGCCAGCAGTCCAGGAGGGGTCGAAAAACTGTTTTTT.